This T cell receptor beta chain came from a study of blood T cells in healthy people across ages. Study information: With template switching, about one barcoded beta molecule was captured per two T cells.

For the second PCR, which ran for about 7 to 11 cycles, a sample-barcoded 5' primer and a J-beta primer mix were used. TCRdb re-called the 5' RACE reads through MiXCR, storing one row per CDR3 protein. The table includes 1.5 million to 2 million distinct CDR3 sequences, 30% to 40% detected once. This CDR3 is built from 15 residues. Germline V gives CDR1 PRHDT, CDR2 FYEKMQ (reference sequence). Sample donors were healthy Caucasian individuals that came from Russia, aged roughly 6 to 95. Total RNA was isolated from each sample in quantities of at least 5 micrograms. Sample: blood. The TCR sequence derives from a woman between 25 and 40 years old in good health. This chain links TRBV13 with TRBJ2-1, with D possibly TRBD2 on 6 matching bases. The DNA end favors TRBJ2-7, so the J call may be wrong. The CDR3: CASSPETSSYNEQYF. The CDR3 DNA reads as TGTGCCAGCAGCCCGGAAACTAGCTCCTACAATGAGCAGTACTTC.